Listed here are 22 T cell receptor beta chains from one sample, sequenced in a study of CD8 T cells in Susac syndrome. The authors reverse transcribed about 0.5 to 1 ug RNA with random hexamers. TCRdb fed the immunoSEQ multiplex PCR reads into MiXCR, producing one record per CDR3 protein. The sample records approximately 160,000 distinct CDR3 sequences, about 90% being singletons. The sample was CD4+ T cells from PBMCs. Receptors originate from a human donor in good health.

The rearrangement links TRBV6-2 or TRBV6-3 to TRBJ1-1; unclear D gene. The germline CDR1 and CDR2 sequences are MNHEY and SVGEGT. Trimming removed 0 bases at V and 4 bases at J, with 15 bases between. The CDR3 consists of 16 residues. CDR3 residues: CASSYSIGEYGTEAFF. The CDR3 coding sequence is TGTGCCAGCAGTTACTCGATCGGGGAGTACGGCACTGAAGCTTTCTTT.

Remarks on this clonotype: One end of the junction is discordant with germline, which a read error may explain. V and J are TRBV6-6 and TRBJ1-5; TRBD1 agrees at 9 bases. The CDR3 is 15 residues long. Germline V CDR1 and CDR2: MNHNY, SVGAGI (reference sequence). The CDR3 loop reads CASSYLTGGGQPQHF. CDR3 DNA sequence: TGTGCCAGCAGCTACTTAACAGGGGGCGGGCAGCCCCAGCATTTT.

The chain carries TRBV7-2 and TRBJ1-2; possible D gene TRBD1, 5 bases. Trimming left V 5 bases short and J 4 bases short, with 17 bases between. Germline loops: CDR1 SGHTA, CDR2 FQGNSA. The length of the CDR3 is 15 residues. CDR3 residues: CASSRGAGPIYGYTF. CDR3 DNA sequence: TGTGCCAGCAGCCGTGGGGCGGGACCGATCTATGGCTACACCTTC.

The gene calls are TRBV6-2 or TRBV6-3 and TRBJ2-1, with D perhaps given as TRBD1 or TRBD2 (5 bases each). The germline V gene encodes CDR1 MNHEY and CDR2 SVGEGT. Trimming removed 2 bases from V and 6 bases from J, with 11 bases in between. The length of the CDR3 is 14 residues. The CDR3 sequence: CASSYGGTLNEQFF. The CDR3 DNA reads TGTGCCAGCAGTTACGGGGGAACCCTCAATGAGCAGTTCTTC.

The V gene is TRBV18, the J gene TRBJ2-1; TRBD2 might be the D (5 bases). Trimming took 1 base from V and 5 from J, leaving 9 bases between them. The length of the CDR3 is 14 residues. Per germline, CDR1 KGHSH and CDR2 LQKENI. DNA of the CDR3: TGTGCCAGCTCACCACGGGCTAGCAACAATGAGCAGTTCTTC. It codes for CASSPRASNNEQFF.

This rearrangement joins TRBV28 to TRBJ2-7; 7 nucleotides line up with TRBD2. Trimming removed 8 bases from V and 7 bases from J; junction bases left unmatched: 11. The CDR3 loop spans 13 amino acids. Germline CDR1 reads MDHEN; CDR2 reads SYDVKM. The CDR3 here is CASLGGPQVEQYF. CDR3 in DNA: TGTGCCAGCCTGGGAGGGCCTCAGGTGGAGCAGTACTTC.

The genes are TRBV30 and TRBJ1-3, with D perhaps TRBD1 (6 bases). The CDR3 contains 15 residues. Trimming took off 5 bases at V and 0 bases at J, with 14 bases between the two ends. CDR1 is GTSNPN, CDR2 SVGIG, per germline (reference sequence). The CDR3 region is CAWAMQGHSGNTIYF. The CDR3 bases are TGTGCCTGGGCGATGCAGGGGCACTCTGGAAACACCATATATTTT. Variable domain in full (rest from reference TRBV30 and TRBJ1-3): SQTIHQWPATLVQPVGSPLSLECTVEGTSNPNLYWYRQAAGRGLQLLFYSVGIGQISSEVPQNLSASRPQDRQFILSSKKLLLSDSGFYLCAWAMQGHSGNTIYFGEGSWLTVV.

The gene calls are TRBV28 and TRBJ2-3, with TRBD2 matching 9 bases. CDR1 and CDR2 from the germline V gene are MDHEN and SYDVKM. The J segment lost 2 bases and the V segment lost 5 bases, leaving 5 bases of the junction unmatched. This CDR3 is built from 15 residues. The CDR3 DNA follows: TGTGCCAGCAGTCTAGGACTAGCGTCCACAGATACGCAGTATTTT. Translation: CASSLGLASTDTQYF.

The V and J genes are TRBV6-1 and TRBJ1-2; D remains unclear. The V end lost 2 bases, the J end lost 2 bases, and 9 bases lay between the germline ends. Germline V gives CDR1 MNHNS, CDR2 SASEGT. The CDR3 consists of 14 residues. CDR3 residues: CASSELGVNYGYTF. As DNA, the CDR3 is TGTGCCAGCAGTGAACTGGGAGTGAACTATGGCTACACCTTC.

This rearrangement joins TRBV12-3 or TRBV12-4 to TRBJ2-1, with TRBD2 matching over 7 bases. The CDR3 is made up of 14 amino acids. The junction had 15 bases not matched to a gene; V was cut back by 6 bases and J by 13 bases. The CDR3 nucleotides read TGTGCCAGCAGCCCAGTCCTAGCGGCAATGAGACAGTTCTTC. Protein sequence: CASSPVLAAMRQFF.

The rearrangement joins TRBV29-1 to TRBJ2-2; 13 bases line up with TRBD2. The CDR3 loop spans 17 amino acids. Trimming cost V 6 bases and J 3 bases; bases outside gene matches: 10. Germline CDR1 and CDR2: SQVTM and ANQGSEA. CDR3 nucleotides: TGCAGCGTGGGGGCCGGGACTAGCGGGATGGACACCGGGGAGCTGTTTTTT. It yields the protein CSVGAGTSGMDTGELFF.

The CDR3 protein is CASNVPGQGEAFF. Here the CDR3 DNA reads TGTGCCAGCAACGTCCCGGGACAGGGGGAAGCTTTCTTT. The chain uses TRBV12-3 or TRBV12-4 and TRBJ1-1; 10 bases match TRBD1. This CDR3 is 13 amino acids long. After removal of 7 bases from V and 8 bases from J, the junction contained 7 bases not matched to a gene.

Written as DNA, the CDR3 is TGCAGTGTCCAGCACTCCTACGAGCAGTACTTC. It translates to CSVQHSYEQYF. This sequence joins TRBV20-1 and TRBJ2-7, with D unclear. Germline loops: CDR1 DFQATT, CDR2 SNEGSKA (reference sequence). The CDR3 loop spans 11 amino acids. The V end was cut by 7 bases, the J end by 0 bases, with 7 bases between.

The rearrangement links TRBV7-9 to TRBJ2-7; the D gene is possibly TRBD2 (5 bases). Trimming cost V 3 bases and J 4 bases, with 22 bases left between them. CDR1 SEHNR and CDR2 FQNEAQ come from the germline V gene (reference sequence). The CDR3 spans 17 residues. The CDR3 nucleotides are TGTGCCAGCAGCTTGAGTAGAACAAGGGATCGGAGGTACGAGCAGTACTTC. Its protein product is CASSLSRTRDRRYEQYF.

The chain employs TRBV29-1 and TRBJ2-7; TRBD2 agrees at 8 bases. Germline V gene sequence: CDR1 SQVTM, CDR2 ANQGSEA. The CDR3 is 14 residues long. The CDR3 bases are TGCAGTACACGGGGCGGGGGGTCCTCCTACGAGCAGTACTTC. Protein sequence: CSTRGGGSSYEQYF.

The chain recombines TRBV29-1 with TRBJ2-5; D is possibly TRBD1 (5 bases). V lost 4 bases and J 4 bases, leaving 10 bases between the germline ends. CDR3 length: 12 residues. Germline CDR1 is SQVTM and CDR2 is ANQGSEA. The CDR3 sequence is CSVGRGGETQYF. The CDR3 DNA is TGCAGCGTTGGAAGGGGTGGAGAGACCCAGTACTTC. Based on the CDR3 plus reference TRBV29-1 and TRBJ2-5, the full variable domain is SAVISQKPSRDICQRGTSLTIQCQVDSQVTMMFWYRQQPGQSLTLIATANQGSEATYESGFVIDKFPISRPNLTFSTLTVSNMSPEDSSIYLCSVGRGGETQYFGPGTRLLVL.

V is TRBV3-1 and J is TRBJ2-5; TRBD2 agrees at 9 bases. Unmatched junction bases numbered 2, after V lost 4 bases and J lost 5 bases. The germline gives CDR1 LGHDT, CDR2 YNNKEL (reference sequence). This CDR3 has 13 amino acids. CDR3 sequence reads: CASSPGLAETQYF. The CDR3, as DNA: TGTGCCAGCAGCCCCGGACTAGCGGAGACCCAGTACTTC.

The chain carries TRBV30 and TRBJ1-6, with no clear D. The CDR3 contains 12 residues. Germline CDR1 GTSNPN, CDR2 SVGIG (reference sequence). Trimming pared 5 bases from V and 9 bases from J, leaving 11 bases between. The DNA for the CDR3 is TGTGCCTGGGACTCCCGCGGTTCACCCCTCCACTTT. Its translation is CAWDSRGSPLHF. The entire variable domain, with the rest obtained from reference TRBV30 and TRBJ1-6, is as follows: SQTIHQWPATLVQPVGSPLSLECTVEGTSNPNLYWYRQAAGRGLQLLFYSVGIGQISSEVPQNLSASRPQDRQFILSSKKLLLSDSGFYLCAWDSRGSPLHFGNGTRLTVT.

The V gene is TRBV29-1, the J gene TRBJ2-6; tentatively, D is TRBD1 or TRBD2 (6 bases each). The CDR3 sequence is 14 residues long. Germline CDR1 reads SQVTM; CDR2 reads ANQGSEA. V dropped 6 bases and J dropped 4 bases, with 13 bases sitting between them. The CDR3 reads CSVLGGSGANVLTF. The CDR3 DNA reads as TGCAGCGTGCTAGGGGGGTCGGGGGCCAACGTCCTGACTTTC.

The chain links TRBV7-6 to TRBJ1-2; TRBD1 matches 9 bases. J was trimmed by 8 bases and V by 5 bases; bases with no gene match: 9. The length of the CDR3 is 14 residues. Germline V gene lookup returns CDR1 SGHVS and CDR2 FNYEAQ. CDR3 protein: CASSPGQGMWGYTF. As DNA, the CDR3 is TGTGCCAGCAGCCCCGGACAGGGGATGTGGGGCTACACCTTC.

The chain joins TRBV9 to TRBJ2-2; D ambiguous. Trimming stripped 3 bases from V and 5 bases from J, with 8 bases between. The length of the CDR3 is 13 residues. From germline, CDR1 is SGDLS and CDR2 YYNGEE. The CDR3 coding sequence is TGTGCCAGCAGCGCCCGCTATACCGGGGAGCTGTTTTTT. Amino acid sequence: CASSARYTGELFF.

The V call is TRBV18, the J call TRBJ1-1; D not certain. This CDR3 comprises 13 residues. CDR1 is KGHSH and CDR2 is LQKENI in the germline V gene. V was shortened by 6 bases and J by 1 base, with 9 bases between the two germline ends. CDR3 bases: TGTGCCAGCTCGATCGACGGGAACACTGAAGCTTTCTTT. As protein: CASSIDGNTEAFF.